One and the same sample provided the 24 T cell receptor beta chains below, sequenced in a study of blood T cell repertoires in COVID-19. Sequencing was performed with immunoSEQ multiplex PCR; in TCRdb, only in-frame clones are kept and a portion is missing. The sample lists under 250,000 clones, roughly 86% occurring once. The sample consisted of peripheral blood. The receptor set was obtained from a man in his fifties or sixties with acute or convalescent COVID-19.

The chain carries TRBV11-3 and TRBJ2-7; D call uncertain. The germline gives CDR1 SGHNT, CDR2 YENEEA. The CDR3 contains 16 residues. V was clipped by 5 bases and J by 3 bases, with 20 bases between them. In DNA form, the CDR3 reads TGTGCCAGCAGCCCCAGACAAGGAACCTTAAGCTACGAGCAGTACTTC. Its protein product is CASSPRQGTLSYEQYF.

The V call is TRBV6-5, the J call TRBJ1-2; possibly TRBD1 for D (6 bases). The V end was cut by 5 bases, the J end by 3 bases, with 7 bases between. The length of the CDR3 is 12 residues. Germline values: CDR1 MNHEY, CDR2 SVGAGI. In DNA, the CDR3 is TGTGCCAGCAGTCGGACAGACTATGGCTACACCTTC. It is translated as CASSRTDYGYTF.

The chain couples TRBV30 to TRBJ1-2; D may be TRBD1 (5 bases). With 0 bases removed from V and 4 bases from J, the gap between germline ends came to 9 bases. Germline V gene data show CDR1 as GTSNPN and CDR2 as SVGIG (reference sequence). This CDR3 contains 13 residues. The CDR3 bases are TGTGCCTGGAGTGTAGACCAGGGCTATGGCTACACCTTC. The encoded protein is CAWSVDQGYGYTF.

The count of this clone is one. The chain is built from TRBV6-5 and TRBJ1-6, with D possibly matching TRBD1 (5 bases). Germline V gives CDR1 MNHEY, CDR2 SVGAGI. The CDR3 sequence is 11 residues long. Trimming shortened V by 6 bases and J by 16 bases, and 13 bases separated the two germline ends. The CDR3 loop is CASRDAGKLHF. The CDR3 DNA reads TGTGCCAGCAGGGACGCAGGGAAGCTCCACTTT.

V gene TRBV5-1 combines with J gene TRBJ1-1, with D uncertain. CDR3 size: 15 residues. Trimming removed 4 bases from V and 5 bases from J, with 18 bases in between. Germline assignment: CDR1 SGHRS and CDR2 YFSETQ. The CDR3 spells CASSPRVSYWTEAFF. The CDR3 bases are TGCGCCAGCAGCCCACGAGTTTCCTATTGGACTGAAGCTTTCTTT. Full variable domain (outside the CDR3, taken from reference TRBV5-1 and TRBJ1-1): KAGVTQTPRYLIKTRGQQVTLSCSPISGHRSVSWYQQTPGQGLQFLFEYFSETQRNKGNFPGRFSGRQFSNSRSEMNVSTLELGDSALYLCASSPRVSYWTEAFFGQGTRLTVV.

V and J are TRBV12-3 or TRBV12-4 and TRBJ1-1; tentative D call: TRBD1 (6 bases). Trimming left V 3 bases short and J 4 bases short, with 9 bases between. The CDR3 covers 13 residues. The CDR3 nucleotides read TGTGCCAGCAGTTTTGGGGGGGCCACTGAAGCTTTCTTT. Translating it yields CASSFGGATEAFF.

The chain uses TRBV2 and TRBJ2-7, with TRBD2 identical over 14 bases. CDR1 is SNHLY and CDR2 is FYNNEI in the germline V gene. The CDR3 is 15 residues long. The V gene end was trimmed by 5 bases and the J gene end by 4 bases; junction bases not matched to a gene: 4. This CDR3 reads CASSLTSGRAYEQYF. For the CDR3, the DNA is TGTGCCAGCAGTTTGACTAGCGGGAGGGCGTACGAGCAGTACTTC.

V gene TRBV7-6 combines with J gene TRBJ1-5; D possibly corresponds to TRBD1 (5 bases). V was trimmed by 5 bases and J by 5 bases, leaving 13 bases between them. CDR1 and CDR2 (germline): SGHVS, FNYEAQ. CDR3 length: 14 residues. CDR3 sequence: CASSPRAGDQPQHF. In nucleotides, the CDR3 is TGTGCCAGCAGCCCCCGTGCGGGGGATCAGCCCCAGCATTTT.

This chain links TRBV6-2 or TRBV6-3 with TRBJ1-2, with 10 nucleotides matching TRBD1. Germline-derived CDR1 and CDR2 are MNHEY and SVGEGT. The CDR3 spans 17 residues. J lost 2 bases, V lost 5 bases, and 11 bases had no gene match. The CDR3 spells CASSLRTGGTVNYGYTF. The DNA of the CDR3 is TGTGCCAGCAGTCTCCGGACAGGGGGAACCGTCAACTATGGCTACACCTTC.

The gene calls are TRBV5-1 and TRBJ1-1; D is ambiguous. The CDR3 is 12 amino acids. Between the trimmed V and J ends, which lost 3 bases and 6 bases, there was a span of 9 bases. Germline assignment: CDR1 SGHRS and CDR2 YFSETQ. This CDR3 reads CASSSFGSEAFF. In DNA, the CDR3 is TGCGCCAGCAGCTCCTTTGGCTCTGAAGCTTTCTTT. Together with reference TRBV5-1 and TRBJ1-1, the CDR3 gives the full variable domain: KAGVTQTPRYLIKTRGQQVTLSCSPISGHRSVSWYQQTPGQGLQFLFEYFSETQRNKGNFPGRFSGRQFSNSRSEMNVSTLELGDSALYLCASSSFGSEAFFGQGTRLTVV.

The genes are TRBV11-1 and TRBJ1-6; D may be TRBD1 (6 bases). CDR1 and CDR2 (germline): SGHAT, FQDESV (reference sequence). V was trimmed by 2 bases and J by 10 bases, leaving 12 bases between them. This CDR3 has 14 residues. CDR3 DNA: TGTGCCAGCAGCTTAATCAGGGGAGGGTCACCCCTCCACTTT. As protein: CASSLIRGGSPLHF.

This chain links TRBV5-1 with TRBJ1-5; perhaps TRBD1 as D (6 bases). The V gene's germline CDR1 is SGHRS and CDR2 YFSETQ. Deletions cut 0 bases from V and 4 bases from J, with 11 bases between. CDR3 length equals 15 residues. CDR3 protein: CASSLGAGENQPQHF. Written as DNA, the CDR3 is TGCGCCAGCAGCTTGGGGGCAGGGGAAAATCAGCCCCAGCATTTT.

The chain has TRBV9 and TRBJ2-1; D may be TRBD2 (5 bases). The ends were cut back, 0 bases at V and 3 bases at J, with 10 bases in the middle. The germline V gene encodes CDR1 SGDLS and CDR2 YYNGEE. This CDR3 comprises 15 residues. CDR3 protein: CASSVVASLYNEQFF. The CDR3 bases are TGTGCCAGCAGCGTAGTGGCTAGCCTCTACAATGAGCAGTTCTTC.

The table lists this clone with a count of one. The chain has TRBV6-4 and TRBJ1-2, with a possible D match to TRBD1 (6 bases). CDR1 is MRHNA, CDR2 SNTAGT, per germline. The V and J ends lost 0 bases and 7 bases respectively, with 12 bases between them. The CDR3 sequence is 14 residues long. The CDR3 sequence is CASSDSYRESGYTF. CDR3 nucleotide sequence: TGTGCCAGCAGTGACTCTTACAGGGAGTCTGGCTACACCTTC.

The rearrangement uses TRBV5-4 and TRBJ1-3, with D uncertain. Looked up from germline, CDR1 is SGHNT and CDR2 is YYREEE (reference sequence). CDR3 length equals 13 residues. Trimming removed 1 base at V and 4 bases at J, with 6 bases between. The CDR3 loop is CASSLPGGNTIYF. The CDR3 DNA follows: TGTGCCAGCAGCTTGCCGGGAGGAAACACCATATATTTT.

The chain links TRBV12-5 to TRBJ1-2; D gene ambiguous. The V end lost 8 bases, the J end lost 4 bases, and 11 bases lay between the germline ends. The CDR3 sequence is 12 residues long. CDR1 and CDR2 (germline): LGHNT, FRNRAP. The CDR3 DNA follows: TGTGCTAGTTCAACGAGTGTCTATGGCTACACCTTC. Translating gives CASSTSVYGYTF.

This chain connects TRBV5-5 to TRBJ2-7; D is possibly TRBD1 (6 bases). There are 13 residues in the CDR3. Per the germline V gene, CDR1 is SGHKS and CDR2 is YYEKEE (reference sequence). The V end lost 3 bases, the J end lost 3 bases, and 10 bases lay between the germline ends. This chain's CDR3 is CASSSGTHYEQYF. The CDR3 nucleotides read TGTGCCAGCAGCTCCGGGACACACTACGAGCAGTACTTC.

Concerning this clone itself: This may be a read error, as it is one base from a much larger clone. The J gene is TRBJ1-5, the V gene TRBV25-1, with a weak D call TRBD1 (6 bases). There are 12 residues in the CDR3. Germline V gene data show CDR1 as MGHDK and CDR2 as SYGVNS. V was shortened by 3 bases and J by 6 bases, with 6 bases between the two germline ends. The CDR3 sequence is CASSDRGQPQHF. The DNA for the CDR3 is TGTGCCAGCAGTGACAGGGGTCAGCCCCAGCATTTT. Complete variable domain (other parts from reference TRBV25-1 and TRBJ1-5): EADIYQTPRYLVIGTGKKITLECSQTMGHDKMYWYQQDPGMELHLIHYSYGVNSTEKGDLSSESTVSRIRTEHFPLTLESARPSHTSQYLCASSDRGQPQHFGDGTRLSIL.

This chain uses TRBV18 with TRBJ2-5, with D tentatively TRBD2 (6 bases). CDR1 and CDR2 (germline): KGHSH, LQKENI. The V end was cut by 0 bases, the J end by 5 bases, with 10 bases between. The CDR3 has 14 residues. CDR3 residues: CASSPPPGRETQYF. The CDR3 nucleotides read TGTGCCAGCTCACCACCGCCAGGGAGGGAGACCCAGTACTTC.

J is TRBJ2-1 and V is TRBV7-3; D remains unclear. The CDR3 consists of 15 residues. V lost 1 base, J lost 0 bases, and 7 bases lay in between. Germline V gene lookup returns CDR1 SGHTA and CDR2 FQGTGA. CDR3 nucleotide sequence: TGTGCCAGCAGCTTAAATCCGCGCTCCTACAATGAGCAGTTCTTC. It is translated as CASSLNPRSYNEQFF.

This chain uses TRBV6-5 with TRBJ1-3; 7 bases line up with TRBD1. The J segment lost 7 bases and the V segment lost 0 bases, leaving 6 bases of the junction unmatched. Germline assignment: CDR1 MNHEY and CDR2 SVGAGI. The CDR3 consists of 15 residues. The chain's CDR3 is CASSYSNSGGNTIYF. As DNA, the CDR3 is TGTGCCAGCAGTTACTCGAATTCAGGGGGTAACACCATATATTTT.

The V gene is TRBV19, the J gene TRBJ1-5, with 7 bases fitting TRBD1. There are 12 residues in the CDR3. V gave up 6 bases and J gave up 6 bases; unmatched junction bases: 2. CDR1 LNHDA and CDR2 SQIVND come from the germline V gene (reference sequence). As DNA, the CDR3 is TGTGCCAGTAGGACAGGGCTTCAGCCCCAGCATTTT. Its translation: CASRTGLQPQHF. Drawing the rest from reference TRBV19 and TRBJ1-5, the complete variable domain is DGGITQSPKYLFRKEGQNVTLSCEQNLNHDAMYWYRQDPGQGLRLIYYSQIVNDFQKGDIAEGYSVSREKKESFPLTVTSAQKNPTAFYLCASRTGLQPQHFGDGTRLSIL.

The J gene is TRBJ1-1, the V gene TRBV9, with D possibly being TRBD1 (5 bases). The ends were cut back, 4 bases at V and 1 base at J, with 11 bases in the middle. CDR1 and CDR2 (germline): SGDLS, YYNGEE. This CDR3 has 14 residues. CDR3 in DNA: TGTGCCAGCAGCACTGGACATCAGAACACTGAAGCTTTCTTT. It encodes CASSTGHQNTEAFF.

This clone was picked up one time. The rearrangement uses TRBV7-8 and TRBJ1-2; 9 nucleotides agree with TRBD1. The J segment lost 11 bases and the V segment lost 5 bases, leaving 9 bases of the junction unmatched. The CDR3 extends over 13 amino acids. The germline CDR1 and CDR2 sequences are SGHVS and FQNEAQ. CDR3 loop: CASSQRDRERYTF. The CDR3 nucleotides read TGTGCCAGCAGCCAACGGGACAGGGAACGTTACACCTTC.